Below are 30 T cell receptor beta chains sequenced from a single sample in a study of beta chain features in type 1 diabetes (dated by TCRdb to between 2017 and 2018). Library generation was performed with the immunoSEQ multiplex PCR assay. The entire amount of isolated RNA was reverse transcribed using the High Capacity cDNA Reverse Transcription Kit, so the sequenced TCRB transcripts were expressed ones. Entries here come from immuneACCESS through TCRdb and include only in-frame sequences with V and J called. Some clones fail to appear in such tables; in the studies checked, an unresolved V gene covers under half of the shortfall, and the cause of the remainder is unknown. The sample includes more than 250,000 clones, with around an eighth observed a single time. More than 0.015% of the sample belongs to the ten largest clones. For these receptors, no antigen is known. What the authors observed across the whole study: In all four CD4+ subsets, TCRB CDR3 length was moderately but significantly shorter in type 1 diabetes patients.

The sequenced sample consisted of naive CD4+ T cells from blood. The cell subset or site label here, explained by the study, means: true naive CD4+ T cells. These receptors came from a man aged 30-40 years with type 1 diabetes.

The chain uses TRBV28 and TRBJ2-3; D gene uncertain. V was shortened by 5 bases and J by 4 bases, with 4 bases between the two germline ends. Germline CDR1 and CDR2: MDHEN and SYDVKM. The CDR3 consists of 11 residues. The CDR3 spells CASSTPDTQYF. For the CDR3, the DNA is TGTGCCAGCAGTACACCAGATACGCAGTATTTT. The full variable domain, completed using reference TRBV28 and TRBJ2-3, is DVKVTQSSRYLVKRTGEKVFLECVQDMDHENMFWYRQDPGLGLRLIYFSYDVKMKEKGDIPEGYSVSREKKERFSLILESASTNQTSMYLCASSTPDTQYFGPGTRLTVL.

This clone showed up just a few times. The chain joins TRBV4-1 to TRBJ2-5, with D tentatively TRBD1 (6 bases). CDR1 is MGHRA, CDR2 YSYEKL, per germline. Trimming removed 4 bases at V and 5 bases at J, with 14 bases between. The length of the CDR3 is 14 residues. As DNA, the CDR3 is TGCGCCAGCAGCCCGGGTCAGGGGATGGAGACCCAGTACTTC. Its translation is CASSPGQGMETQYF.

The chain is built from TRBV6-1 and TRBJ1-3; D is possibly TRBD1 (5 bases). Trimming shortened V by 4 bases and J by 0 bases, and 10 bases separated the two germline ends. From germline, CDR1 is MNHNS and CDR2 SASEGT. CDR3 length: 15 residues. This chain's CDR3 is CASSGRDFSGNTIYF. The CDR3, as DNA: TGTGCCAGCAGTGGTAGGGACTTCTCTGGAAACACCATATATTTT.

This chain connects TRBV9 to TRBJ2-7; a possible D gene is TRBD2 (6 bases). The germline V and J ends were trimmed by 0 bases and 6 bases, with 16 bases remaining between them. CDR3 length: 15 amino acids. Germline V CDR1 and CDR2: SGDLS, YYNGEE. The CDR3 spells CASSVGLVTAPEQYF. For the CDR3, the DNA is TGTGCCAGCAGCGTAGGACTAGTAACGGCACCCGAGCAGTACTTC.

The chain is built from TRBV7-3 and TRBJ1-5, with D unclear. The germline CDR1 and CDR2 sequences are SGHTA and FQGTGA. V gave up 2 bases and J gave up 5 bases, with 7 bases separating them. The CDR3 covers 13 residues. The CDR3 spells CASSLGADQPQHF. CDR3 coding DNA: TGTGCCAGCAGCTTAGGAGCGGATCAGCCCCAGCATTTT.

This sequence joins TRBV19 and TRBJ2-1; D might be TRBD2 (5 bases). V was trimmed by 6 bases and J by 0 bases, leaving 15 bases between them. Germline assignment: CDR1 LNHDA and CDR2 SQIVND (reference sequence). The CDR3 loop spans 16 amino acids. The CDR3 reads CASSPPGGGSYNEQFF. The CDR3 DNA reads TGTGCCAGTAGCCCCCCAGGAGGCGGCTCCTACAATGAGCAGTTCTTC.

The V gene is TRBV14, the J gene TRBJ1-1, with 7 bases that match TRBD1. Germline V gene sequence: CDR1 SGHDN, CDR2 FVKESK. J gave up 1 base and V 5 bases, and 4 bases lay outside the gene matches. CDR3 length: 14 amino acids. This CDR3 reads CASSVWTGNTEAFF. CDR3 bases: TGTGCCAGCAGCGTCTGGACAGGGAACACTGAAGCTTTCTTT.

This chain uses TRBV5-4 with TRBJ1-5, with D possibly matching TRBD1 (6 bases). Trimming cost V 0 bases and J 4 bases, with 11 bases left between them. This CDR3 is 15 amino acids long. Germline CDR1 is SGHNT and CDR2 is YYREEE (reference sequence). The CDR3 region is CASSLERGGNQPQHF. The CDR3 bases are TGTGCCAGCAGCTTGGAAAGGGGGGGAAATCAGCCCCAGCATTTT.

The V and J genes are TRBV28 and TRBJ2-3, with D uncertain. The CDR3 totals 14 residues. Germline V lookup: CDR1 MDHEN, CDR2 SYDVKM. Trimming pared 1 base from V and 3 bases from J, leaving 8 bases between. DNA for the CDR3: TGTGCCAGCAGTTTATTATTGAGGACAGATACGCAGTATTTT. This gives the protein CASSLLLRTDTQYF. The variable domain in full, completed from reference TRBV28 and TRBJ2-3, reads DVKVTQSSRYLVKRTGEKVFLECVQDMDHENMFWYRQDPGLGLRLIYFSYDVKMKEKGDIPEGYSVSREKKERFSLILESASTNQTSMYLCASSLLLRTDTQYFGPGTRLTVL.

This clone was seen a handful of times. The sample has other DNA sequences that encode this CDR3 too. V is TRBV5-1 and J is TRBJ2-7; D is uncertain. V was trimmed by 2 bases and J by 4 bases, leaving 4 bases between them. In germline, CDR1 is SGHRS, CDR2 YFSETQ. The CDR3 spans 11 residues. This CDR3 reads CASSFEYEQYF. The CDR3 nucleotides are TGCGCCAGCAGCTTCGAGTACGAGCAGTACTTC.

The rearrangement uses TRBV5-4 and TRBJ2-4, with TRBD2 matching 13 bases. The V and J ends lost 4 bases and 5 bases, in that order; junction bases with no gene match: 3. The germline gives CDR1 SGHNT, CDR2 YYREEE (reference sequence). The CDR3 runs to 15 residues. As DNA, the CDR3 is TGTGCCAGCAGCCGGACTAGCGGGAGCGAAAACATTCAGTACTTC. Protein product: CASSRTSGSENIQYF.

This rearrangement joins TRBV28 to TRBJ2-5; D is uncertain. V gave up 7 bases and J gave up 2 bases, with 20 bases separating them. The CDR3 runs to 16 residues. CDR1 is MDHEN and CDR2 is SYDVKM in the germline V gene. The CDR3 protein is CASNITPARRQETQYF. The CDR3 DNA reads TGTGCCAGCAACATAACACCGGCTAGAAGACAAGAGACCCAGTACTTC.

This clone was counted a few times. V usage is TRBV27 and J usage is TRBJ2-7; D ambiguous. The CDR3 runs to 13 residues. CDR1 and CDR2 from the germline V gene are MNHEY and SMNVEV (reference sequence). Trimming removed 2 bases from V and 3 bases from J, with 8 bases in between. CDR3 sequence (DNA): TGTGCCAGCAGTTTACAGGTGGGCTACGAGCAGTACTTC. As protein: CASSLQVGYEQYF.

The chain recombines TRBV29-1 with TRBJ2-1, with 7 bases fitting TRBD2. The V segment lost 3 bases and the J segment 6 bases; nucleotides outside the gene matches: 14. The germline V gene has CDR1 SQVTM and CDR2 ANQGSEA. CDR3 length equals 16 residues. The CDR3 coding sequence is TGCAGCGTTGAGGGTCCGCGCGGGAGTTTCTCCAATGAGCAGTTCTTC. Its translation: CSVEGPRGSFSNEQFF.

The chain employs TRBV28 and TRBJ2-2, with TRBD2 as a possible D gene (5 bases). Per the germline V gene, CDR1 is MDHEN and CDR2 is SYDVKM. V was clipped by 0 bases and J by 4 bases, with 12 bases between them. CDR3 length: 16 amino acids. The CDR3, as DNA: TGTGCCAGCAGTTTATGGGGGAGTCGCGGCACCGGGGAGCTGTTTTTT. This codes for CASSLWGSRGTGELFF. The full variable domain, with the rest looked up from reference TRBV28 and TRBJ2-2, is DVKVTQSSRYLVKRTGEKVFLECVQDMDHENMFWYRQDPGLGLRLIYFSYDVKMKEKGDIPEGYSVSREKKERFSLILESASTNQTSMYLCASSLWGSRGTGELFFGEGSRLTVL.

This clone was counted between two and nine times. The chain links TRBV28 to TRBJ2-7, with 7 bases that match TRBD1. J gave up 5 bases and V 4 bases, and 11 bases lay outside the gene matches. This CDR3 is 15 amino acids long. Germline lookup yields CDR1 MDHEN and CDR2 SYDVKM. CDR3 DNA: TGTGCCAGCAGTTCACCTTCAGGGGGTAGGAACGAGCAGTACTTC. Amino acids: CASSSPSGGRNEQYF.

The chain's CDR3 is CASRWTGPNQPQHF. Here the CDR3 DNA reads TGTGCCAGCAGATGGACAGGGCCCAATCAGCCCCAGCATTTT. The V gene is TRBV6-1, the J gene TRBJ1-5; 8 nucleotides line up with TRBD1. V gave up 6 bases and J gave up 3 bases; unmatched junction bases: 4. There are 14 residues in the CDR3. Germline loops: CDR1 MNHNS, CDR2 SASEGT.

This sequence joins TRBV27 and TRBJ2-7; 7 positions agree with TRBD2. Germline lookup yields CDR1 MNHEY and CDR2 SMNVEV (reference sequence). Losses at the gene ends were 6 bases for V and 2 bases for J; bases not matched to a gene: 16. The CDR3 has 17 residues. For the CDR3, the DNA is TGTGCCAGCAGCCGCTCGAGTTTTGCGGGAGCGGCCTACGAGCAGTACTTC. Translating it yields CASSRSSFAGAAYEQYF.

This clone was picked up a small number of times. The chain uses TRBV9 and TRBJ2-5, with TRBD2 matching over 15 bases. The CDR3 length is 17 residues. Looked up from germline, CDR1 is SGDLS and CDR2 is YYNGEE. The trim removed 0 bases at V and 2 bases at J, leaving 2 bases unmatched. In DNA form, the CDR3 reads TGTGCCAGCAGCGTAGGAGGACTAGCGGGAGGGCAAGAGACCCAGTACTTC. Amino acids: CASSVGGLAGGQETQYF.

The CDR3, as DNA: TGCGCCAGCAGCCAAGGGGCTAGCGGGAGTACTAGCACAGATACGCAGTATTTT. Protein sequence: CASSQGASGSTSTDTQYF. V gene TRBV4-3 combines with J gene TRBJ2-3; 10 positions match TRBD2. V was pared by 1 base and J by 0 bases, with 7 bases of the junction left unmatched. Germline V gene data show CDR1 as LGHNA and CDR2 as YSLEER. The CDR3 length is 18 residues.

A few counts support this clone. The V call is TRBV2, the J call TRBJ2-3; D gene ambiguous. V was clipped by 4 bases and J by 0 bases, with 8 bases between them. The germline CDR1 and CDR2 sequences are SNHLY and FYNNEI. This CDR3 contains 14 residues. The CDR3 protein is CASSVLYSTDTQYF. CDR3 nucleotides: TGTGCCAGCAGTGTACTTTATAGCACAGATACGCAGTATTTT.

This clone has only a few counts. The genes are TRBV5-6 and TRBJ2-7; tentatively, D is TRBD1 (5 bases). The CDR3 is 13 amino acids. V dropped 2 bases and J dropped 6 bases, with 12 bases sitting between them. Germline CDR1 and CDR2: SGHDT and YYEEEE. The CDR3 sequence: CASSFRETGEQYF. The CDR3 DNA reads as TGTGCCAGCAGCTTCAGGGAAACTGGCGAGCAGTACTTC.

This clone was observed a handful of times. DNA for the CDR3: TGTGCCAGCAGTTCGGGTCTGAATCAGCCCCAGCATTTT. It translates to CASSSGLNQPQHF. This chain joins TRBV28 and TRBJ1-5; D not resolved. CDR1 is MDHEN, CDR2 SYDVKM, per germline. This CDR3 has 13 residues. The V and J ends lost 4 bases and 4 bases respectively, with 8 bases between them.

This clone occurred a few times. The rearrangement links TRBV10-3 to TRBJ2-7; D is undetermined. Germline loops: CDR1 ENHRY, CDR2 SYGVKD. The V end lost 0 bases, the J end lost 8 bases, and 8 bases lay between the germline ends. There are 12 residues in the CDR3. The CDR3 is CAISESQPQQYF. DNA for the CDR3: TGTGCCATCAGTGAGTCACAGCCCCAGCAGTACTTC.

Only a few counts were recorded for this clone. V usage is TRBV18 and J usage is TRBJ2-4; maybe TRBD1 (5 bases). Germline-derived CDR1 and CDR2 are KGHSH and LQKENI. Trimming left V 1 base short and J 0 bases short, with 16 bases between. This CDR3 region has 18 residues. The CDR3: CASSPLVGRGLAKNIQYF. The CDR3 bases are TGTGCCAGCTCACCACTCGTTGGTAGGGGTTTAGCCAAAAACATTCAGTACTTC.

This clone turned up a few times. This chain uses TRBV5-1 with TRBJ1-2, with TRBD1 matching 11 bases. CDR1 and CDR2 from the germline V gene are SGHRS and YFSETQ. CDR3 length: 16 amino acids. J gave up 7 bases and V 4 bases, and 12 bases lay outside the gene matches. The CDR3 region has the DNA TGCGCCAGCAGCACAGCTCCCGGACAGGGGGCGGTTGGCTACACCTTC. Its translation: CASSTAPGQGAVGYTF. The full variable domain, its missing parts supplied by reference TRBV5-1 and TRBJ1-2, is KAGVTQTPRYLIKTRGQQVTLSCSPISGHRSVSWYQQTPGQGLQFLFEYFSETQRNKGNFPGRFSGRQFSNSRSEMNVSTLELGDSALYLCASSTAPGQGAVGYTFGSGTRLTVV.

CDR3: CASSVQGTRQETQYF. The CDR3 coding sequence is TGCGCCAGCAGCGTACAGGGGACCAGGCAAGAGACCCAGTACTTC. The genes are TRBV5-1 and TRBJ2-5, with 7 positions matching TRBD1. V lost 4 bases and J lost 2; bases outside the gene matches: 8. Germline V gene lookup returns CDR1 SGHRS and CDR2 YFSETQ. The CDR3 is 15 amino acids.

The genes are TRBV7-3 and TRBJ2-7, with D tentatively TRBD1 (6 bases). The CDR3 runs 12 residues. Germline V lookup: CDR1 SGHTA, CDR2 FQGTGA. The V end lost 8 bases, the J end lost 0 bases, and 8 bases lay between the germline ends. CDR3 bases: TGTGCCAGCTCGGACAGCTCCTACGAGCAGTACTTC. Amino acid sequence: CASSDSSYEQYF.

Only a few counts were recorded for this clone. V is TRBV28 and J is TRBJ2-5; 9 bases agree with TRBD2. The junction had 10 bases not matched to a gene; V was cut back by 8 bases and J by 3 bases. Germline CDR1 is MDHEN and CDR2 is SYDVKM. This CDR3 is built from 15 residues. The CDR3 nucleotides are TGTGCCAGCTTCCCCATGCGCGGGAGGGAAGAGACCCAGTACTTC. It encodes CASFPMRGREETQYF.

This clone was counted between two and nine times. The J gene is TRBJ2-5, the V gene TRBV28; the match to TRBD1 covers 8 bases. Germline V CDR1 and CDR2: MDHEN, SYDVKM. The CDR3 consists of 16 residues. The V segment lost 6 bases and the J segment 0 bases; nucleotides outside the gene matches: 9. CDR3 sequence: CASRHDRGRYQETQYF. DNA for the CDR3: TGTGCCAGCAGACACGACAGGGGCCGGTACCAAGAGACCCAGTACTTC.